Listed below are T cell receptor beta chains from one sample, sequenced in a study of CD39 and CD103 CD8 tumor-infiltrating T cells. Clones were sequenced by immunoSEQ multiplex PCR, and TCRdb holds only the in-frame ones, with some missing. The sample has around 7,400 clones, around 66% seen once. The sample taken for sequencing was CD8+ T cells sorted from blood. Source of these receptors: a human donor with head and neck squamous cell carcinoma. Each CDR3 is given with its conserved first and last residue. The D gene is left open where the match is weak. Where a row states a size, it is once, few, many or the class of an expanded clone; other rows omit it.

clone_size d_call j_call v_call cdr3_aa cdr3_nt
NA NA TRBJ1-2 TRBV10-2 CASSEWEGSNYGYTF TGCGCCAGCAGTGAGTGGGAGGGATCTAACTATGGCTACACCTTC
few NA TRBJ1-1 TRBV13 CASRPRANTEAFF TGTGCCAGCAGACCTAGGGCGAACACTGAAGCTTTCTTT
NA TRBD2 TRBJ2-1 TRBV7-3 CASSLIRGGEQFF TGTGCCAGCAGCTTAATACGGGGGGGTGAGCAGTTCTTC
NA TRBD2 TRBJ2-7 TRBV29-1 CSVVLLAGGPGWTYEQYF TGCAGCGTTGTTTTACTAGCGGGAGGGCCGGGGTGGACCTACGAGCAGTACTTC
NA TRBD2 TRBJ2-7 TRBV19 CASSTSGATYEQYF TGTGCCAGTAGTACAAGCGGGGCTACCTACGAGCAGTACTTC
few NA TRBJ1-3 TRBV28 CASRSGPSEVDTIYF TGTGCCAGCAGGTCTGGACCGAGCGAAGTAGACACCATATATTTT
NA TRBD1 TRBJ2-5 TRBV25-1 CASTEPRGLLQETQYF TGTGCCAGCACTGAACCTAGGGGGCTATTACAAGAGACCCAGTACTTC
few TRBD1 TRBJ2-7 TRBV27 CASSYGTGGAYEQYF TGTGCCAGCAGTTATGGGACAGGGGGCGCGTACGAGCAGTACTTC
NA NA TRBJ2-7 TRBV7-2 CASSSNNYEQYF TGTGCCAGCAGTTCCAATAATTACGAGCAGTACTTC
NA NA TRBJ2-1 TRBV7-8 CASNPTHRRYNEQFF TGTGCCAGCAACCCCACTCACCGACGCTACAATGAGCAGTTCTTC
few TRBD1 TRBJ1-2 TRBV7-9 CASSADRANYGYTF TGTGCCAGCAGCGCAGACAGGGCGAACTATGGCTACACCTTC